A selection of T cell receptor beta chains follows, all from one sample in a study of radiation and T cells in renal cell carcinoma. The protocol was immunoSEQ multiplex PCR, while the TCRdb copy is restricted to in-frame clones and leaves out a portion. The sample contains 15,000 to 20,000 clones, around 55% of which appear only once. The sequences come from tumor tissue, collected from a patient whose treatment included radiotherapy and nephrectomy. The source of these receptors is a man in his forties or fifties with renal cell carcinoma. The conserved cysteine and the conserved F or W are not part of the CDR3 here. Clone size is not always given. Where it is, it says once, few, many or a class for expanded clones.

V gene	clone size	J gene	CDR3 protein
TRBV21-1	NA	TRBJ1-1	ASTPGGGIETEAF
TRBV6-5	NA	TRBJ2-5	ASSILGLGETQY
TRBV28	NA	TRBJ1-5	ASSRWAFQPQH
TRBV6-5	few	TRBJ2-1	ASSYSPPSRYNEQF
TRBV19	once	TRBJ2-5	ASSISIQETQY
TRBV5-1	medium-sized	TRBJ1-1	ASSPIVNTEAF
TRBV27	NA	TRBJ2-6	ASTPWGTGANVLT
TRBV6-5	NA	TRBJ1-1	ASTKTLNTEAF
TRBV6-5	NA	TRBJ2-5	ASSYRVSGEGTQY
TRBV6-4	NA	TRBJ2-3	ASSDSGLALDTDTQY
TRBV7-2	NA	TRBJ1-3	ASSTVSGNTIY
TRBV5-1	few	TRBJ1-1	ASSPGAVGAF
TRBV5-1	NA	TRBJ1-2	ASRVAQARYGYT
TRBV7-6	NA	TRBJ1-3	ASSLGPGLSSGNTIY
TRBV6-1	NA	TRBJ2-5	ASSLSLTQY
TRBV6-4	few	TRBJ1-1	ASSKDGYTEAF
TRBV2	NA	TRBJ2-7	ASRDRERYEQY
TRBV21-1	few	TRBJ2-7	ASSKGAGYEQY
TRBV27	NA	TRBJ1-1	ASSLYLGRGNTEAF
TRBV18	few	TRBJ2-7	ASSPGDAVYEQY
TRBV2	few	TRBJ2-5	ASSVGSGAQETQY
TRBV25-1	NA	TRBJ1-1	ASNTHMNTEAF
TRBV29-1	NA	TRBJ2-5	SVGEQETQY
TRBV11-2	NA	TRBJ2-1	ASSTTSSGGNEQF
TRBV14	few	TRBJ2-6	ASSRQLAGGAGANVLT
TRBV29-1	NA	TRBJ2-2	SGNTGTGELF
TRBV5-1	NA	TRBJ2-5	ASSPGGSGTQETQY
TRBV19	few	TRBJ2-7	ASSVSPAAYEQY
TRBV6-5	NA	TRBJ1-1	ASSTNLNTEAF
TRBV5-5	NA	TRBJ2-5	ASSLGASAFQETQY
TRBV19	few	TRBJ1-1	ASSPRTGVNTEAF
TRBV2	NA	TRBJ1-4	ASRRDYVNEKLF
TRBV6-1	NA	TRBJ2-1	ASSDARRGRQF
TRBV5-1	NA	TRBJ1-2	ASNIPGYGYT
TRBV6-4	NA	TRBJ2-3	ASSDSRAQSGPLSTDTQY
TRBV19	NA	TRBJ2-3	ASSPGTSSTDTQY
TRBV6-1	NA	TRBJ2-3	ASRVSTDTQY
TRBV5-1	NA	TRBJ1-1	ASSFQGATEAF
TRBV18	NA	TRBJ2-3	ASSPVVSGGAEDTQY
TRBV6-1	NA	TRBJ1-1	ASSLYQGAVTEAF
TRBV28	NA	TRBJ1-1	ASSLRQELGAF
TRBV5-4	NA	TRBJ1-2	ASSLDRNNYGYT
TRBV7-9	NA	TRBJ1-2	ASISLDRVEGKGYT
TRBV9	few	TRBJ2-1	ASSVLLDNEQF
TRBV4-3	NA	TRBJ2-4	ASSPGDRGYIQY
TRBV27	few	TRBJ2-1	ASTQRLLSYNEQF
TRBV5-4	few	TRBJ1-2	ASSLPGLGYT
TRBV6-5	NA	TRBJ2-2	ASSYSAGGIPGELF
TRBV7-9	few	TRBJ2-7	ASRDTGDVHEQY
TRBV7-9	medium-sized	TRBJ1-2	ASSRDDYYGYT
TRBV7-3	NA	TRBJ2-3	ASSLQGFGAATQY
TRBV28	few	TRBJ1-5	ASSLGNRVQPQH
TRBV27	NA	TRBJ2-1	ASGDLRGGDEQF
TRBV7-6	few	TRBJ1-1	ASSLKGGSMNTEAF
TRBV5-1	NA	TRBJ2-7	ASSLGGYDYEQY
TRBV4-1	NA	TRBJ2-3	ASSQGRAGGADTQY
TRBV19	few	TRBJ1-1	ASTPTGGVGTEAF
TRBV6-1	NA	TRBJ2-3	ASSGQGAGTDTQY
TRBV2	NA	TRBJ2-7	ASAGLAGEQY
TRBV18	few	TRBJ2-7	ASSPPMTGYDEQY